The next 8 T cell receptor beta chains were all read from a single sample in a study of shared clonotypes between healthy human individuals. The assay was immunoSEQ multiplex PCR, and TCRdb's table has in-frame clones only and misses some. The sample gives under 1,900,000 clones, approximately 98.5% of which show up once; around 0.33% is in the top ten. The sequenced sample consisted of naive CD4+ T cells sorted from blood. Subset in this sample: CD45RA+ positively selected. The receptors come from a man aged 25-45 years in good health.

This chain links TRBV30 with TRBJ2-4; 8 nucleotides line up with TRBD2. The junction had 11 bases not matched to a gene; V was cut back by 2 bases and J by 14 bases. Germline V gene data show CDR1 as GTSNPN and CDR2 as SVGIG (reference sequence). The CDR3 runs 13 residues. CDR3 sequence (DNA): TGTGCCTGGAGTCCGACTAGACGGGAGGGTAAGTACTTC. The encoded protein is CAWSPTRREGKYF. The full variable domain, its missing parts supplied by reference TRBV30 and TRBJ2-4, is SQTIHQWPATLVQPVGSPLSLECTVEGTSNPNLYWYRQAAGRGLQLLFYSVGIGQISSEVPQNLSASRPQDRQFILSSKKLLLSDSGFYLCAWSPTRREGKYFGAGTRLSVL.

The chain couples TRBV11-2 to TRBJ2-1; either TRBD1 or TRBD2 may fit D (5 bases each). CDR3 size: 13 residues. The V and J ends lost 6 bases and 7 bases respectively, with 13 bases between them. Per the germline V gene, CDR1 is SGHAT and CDR2 is FQNNGV. CDR3 protein: CASSGGPQNEQFF. Here the CDR3 DNA reads TGTGCCAGCAGTGGGGGACCTCAAAATGAGCAGTTCTTC.

The chain carries TRBV18 and TRBJ1-2; 7 bases align to TRBD1. V trimming: 6 bases; J trimming: 3 bases; junction bases outside the gene matches: 7. The CDR3 spans 14 residues. Germline V gene data show CDR1 as KGHSH and CDR2 as LQKENI. Written as DNA, the CDR3 is TGTGCCAGCTCGCGCGACAGGGAGTACTATGGCTACACCTTC. Encoded protein: CASSRDREYYGYTF. Filled out from reference TRBV18 and TRBJ1-2, the complete variable domain reads NAGVMQNPRHLVRRRGQEARLRCSPMKGHSHVYWYRQLPEEGLKFMVYLQKENIIDESGMPKERFSAEFPKEGPSILRIQQVVRGDSAAYFCASSRDREYYGYTFGSGTRLTVV.

The chain couples TRBV6-5 to TRBJ1-2, with 8 bases aligning to TRBD1. The ends lost 6 bases at V and 3 bases at J; junction bases unmatched: 6. Germline V lookup: CDR1 MNHEY, CDR2 SVGAGI. The CDR3 contains 14 residues. The CDR3 sequence is CASSFGQGDYGYTF. The CDR3 DNA is TGTGCCAGCAGCTTTGGACAGGGCGACTATGGCTACACCTTC.

V gene TRBV10-2 combines with J gene TRBJ1-1; D remains ambiguous. Germline assignment: CDR1 WSHSY and CDR2 SAAADI. The CDR3 covers 14 residues. Trimming removed 7 bases at V and 0 bases at J, with 12 bases between. The DNA of the CDR3 is TGCGCCAGCACCATCGACGGAATGAACACTGAAGCTTTCTTT. Amino acids: CASTIDGMNTEAFF.

The chain couples TRBV19 to TRBJ1-2; the D is unclear. Looked up from germline, CDR1 is LNHDA and CDR2 is SQIVND (reference sequence). Trimming pared 8 bases from V and 5 bases from J, leaving 15 bases between. CDR3 length: 13 amino acids. The chain's CDR3 is CASAEAGRYGYTF. The CDR3 nucleotides read TGTGCCAGTGCCGAAGCGGGGAGATATGGCTACACCTTC.

This chain connects TRBV7-8 to TRBJ1-5; unclear D gene. CDR1 is SGHVS and CDR2 is FQNEAQ in the germline V gene. Trimming stripped 4 bases from V and 6 bases from J, with 19 bases between. This CDR3 is 16 amino acids long. This chain's CDR3 is CASSSSDDALSQPQHF. CDR3 nucleotide sequence: TGTGCCAGCAGCTCGAGCGACGATGCGCTTAGTCAGCCCCAGCATTTT.

The CDR3 here is CASSSWGVLGSPLHF. The CDR3 DNA reads as TGTGCCAGCAGCTCCTGGGGCGTATTGGGATCACCCCTCCACTTT. V and J are TRBV11-2 and TRBJ1-6; D perhaps matches TRBD1 (5 bases). CDR1 and CDR2 (germline): SGHAT, FQNNGV. This CDR3 is 15 amino acids long. V gave up 4 bases and J gave up 10 bases, with 17 bases separating them.